This note documents a single T cell receptor beta chain sequence. Antigen unknown. Profiling relied on immunoSEQ multiplex PCR, and the TCRdb table lists in-frame clones only, not all of them. The data show over 950,000 clones, 70% to 80% seen once. The sample is drawn from a study of shared clonotypes between healthy human individuals. Study as a whole: Per donor, CD8 memory used one plate, CD8 naive used two, CD4 memory used three and CD4 naive used three.

The CDR3 sequence is 17 residues long. Unmatched junction bases numbered 6, after V lost 4 bases and J lost 4 bases. Per the germline V gene, CDR1 is SGHRS and CDR2 is YFSETQ. The study, taken as a whole, reports: The authors sampled blood alone, and tissue repertoires likely differ. Compared with memory subsets, naive subsets generally had larger estimated richness. Against clonotypes common to all four donors, non-shared ones had lower generation probabilities.

What was sequenced was memory CD4+ T cells from PBMCs. Documented subset: CD45RA-negative fraction. This receptor was taken from a man aged 18 to 35 in good health. Some clones in this sample may be carry-over from other donors' samples. The J gene is TRBJ2-3, the V gene TRBV5-1; 16 nucleotides line up with TRBD2. The CDR3 coding sequence is TGCGCCAGCAGCCTGGGGACTAGCGGGAGGGCAGCAGATACGCAGTATTTT. Its protein product is CASSLGTSGRAADTQYF.